Presented here are 5 T cell receptor beta chains from one specimen sequenced in a study of cytomegalovirus exposure and HLA in healthy donors. TCRdb's table, derived via immunoSEQ multiplex PCR, lists solely in-frame clones and lacks some. The data contain 71,000 or so clones, about 93% of them singletons. The sample consisted of PBMCs. The receptor source for this set is a young woman in good health and CMV-seronegative.

This rearrangement joins TRBV6-1 to TRBJ1-3; D is unclear. This CDR3 contains 12 residues. The V gene lost 1 base and the J gene lost 9 bases, with 7 bases spanning the gap. Germline CDR1 reads MNHNS; CDR2 reads SASEGT. This CDR3 reads CASSEGRGTIYF. The DNA for the CDR3 is TGTGCCAGCAGTGAAGGCCGGGGCACCATATATTTT.

The V call is TRBV5-5, the J call TRBJ2-1, with a weak D call TRBD2 (6 bases). The V gene's germline CDR1 is SGHKS and CDR2 YYEKEE (reference sequence). The CDR3 has 13 residues. Deletions cut 4 bases from V and 7 bases from J, with 12 bases between. In DNA form, the CDR3 reads TGTGCCAGCAGCACAGGCCGGGGGAATGAGCAGTTCTTC. Residues: CASSTGRGNEQFF.

The CDR3 bases are TGTGCCAGTAGTGTCAGGGGGAACACTGAAGCTTTCTTT. It translates to CASSVRGNTEAFF. The chain joins TRBV19 to TRBJ1-1; possible D gene TRBD1, 6 bases. Looked up from germline, CDR1 is LNHDA and CDR2 is SQIVND (reference sequence). The V end lost 5 bases, the J end lost 1 base, and 8 bases lay between the germline ends. The CDR3 contains 13 residues.

V usage is TRBV28 and J usage is TRBJ2-7; 7 nucleotides align to TRBD1. This CDR3 comprises 18 residues. Unmatched junction bases numbered 18, after V lost 5 bases and J lost 2 bases. The germline V gene has CDR1 MDHEN and CDR2 SYDVKM. This CDR3 reads CASSPPGQWVLRAYEQYF. In nucleotides, the CDR3 is TGTGCCAGCAGTCCCCCGGGACAGTGGGTTCTTCGCGCCTACGAGCAGTACTTC.

This rearrangement joins TRBV7-9 to TRBJ2-2; D ambiguous. The CDR3 consists of 12 residues. From germline, CDR1 is SEHNR and CDR2 FQNEAQ (reference sequence). V lost 5 bases and J 4 bases, leaving 5 bases between the germline ends. This chain's CDR3 is CASSLVTGELFF. DNA of the CDR3: TGTGCCAGCAGCCTCGTCACCGGGGAGCTGTTTTTT.